The source of this T cell receptor beta chain is a study of blood T cell repertoires in COVID-19 (dated by TCRdb to about 2020). A note on the overall study: Collaborator samples came from the United States, Italy and Spain and covered acute and convalescent phases of COVID-19. Where HLA class I and class II types were available, the types were taken from metadata supplied by the sample provider, not from assay-based typing. Subjects who had been exposed to COVID-19, were actively infected with it, or had recovered from it provided the deeply sampled blood TCRbeta repertoires that made up the dataset. Sample metadata almost always included a de-identified subject ID, COVID-19 status, age in years and sex. The samples were drawn from two sources: the first 160 participants of the ongoing ImmuneRACE study, and 1,000 to 1,500 subjects contributed by 6 global collaborators. The repertoires were released in a freely available public database meant as a resource for research on the immune response to SARS-CoV-2. The material from the prospective study consisted of cDNA or gDNA derived from T cells, B-cell-depleted T cells, or PBMCs. The study at large found these results: How much clinical and demographic metadata was included differed by source and by participant, and the metadata was provided uncurated.

Each collaborating institution followed its own protocols to collect whole blood in K2EDTA tubes. For TCRbeta analysis, collaborator samples were shipped as frozen whole blood, as isolated PBMCs, or as DNA extracted from either sample type. TCRbeta CDR3 regions were amplified from genomic DNA using the immunoSEQ Assay, a bias-controlled multiplex PCR. Regarding the original processing steps: Within the assay, amplification of reference gene primers was used to estimate how many nucleated cells each sample contained. To quantify the absolute abundance of each unique TCRbeta CDR3 rearrangement, sequence reads were collapsed and filtered. Productive Simpson clonality was computed per sample as the square root of Simpson's diversity index over productive rearrangements. This immuneACCESS table, as held by TCRdb, lists in-frame sequences with V and J called but not all clones. Of the missing ones, under half trace to an unresolved V gene in checked studies; the others have no known cause. Clone size and V and J calls were adopted from that table, with D and trimming inferred from the DNA. The table for this sample lists about 40,000 clones; 80% to 90% of them were counted only once. 15% to 17% of the sample is in the top ten clones.

The junction carries 8 bases between V and J, which are trimmed by 3 bases and 5 bases respectively. CDR1 SEHNR and CDR2 FQNEAQ are derived from the germline V gene (reference sequence). The CDR3 covers 12 residues, taking in both the cysteine and the phenylalanine. Left in the record is the CDR3 DNA by itself, 36 bases read in frame from the first base. Regarding this clone: Its antigen has not been determined. No base quality values were provided; no much bigger clone lies one nucleotide off.

The receptor chain draws on TRBV7-9 and TRBJ2-7, with a weak D call of TRBD1 (5 bases match). The clonotype originates from a man between 70 and 80 years old with active COVID-19. Sequencing was carried out using peripheral blood. The DNA sequence is as follows: TGTGCCAGCAGCTTTCAGGGTAACGAGCAGTACTTC. Its protein product is CASSFQGNEQYF.